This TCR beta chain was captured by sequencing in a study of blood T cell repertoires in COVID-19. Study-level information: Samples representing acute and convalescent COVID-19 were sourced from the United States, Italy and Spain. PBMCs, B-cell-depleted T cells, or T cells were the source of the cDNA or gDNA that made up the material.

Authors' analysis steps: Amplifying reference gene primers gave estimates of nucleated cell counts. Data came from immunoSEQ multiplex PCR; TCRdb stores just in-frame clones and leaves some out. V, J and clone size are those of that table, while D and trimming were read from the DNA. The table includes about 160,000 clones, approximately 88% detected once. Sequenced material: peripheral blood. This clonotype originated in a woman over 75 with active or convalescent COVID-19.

The DNA of the CDR3 is TGTGCCTGGAGTAGGGGGACAGGGGAAGCTTTCTTT. Its translation is CAWSRGTGEAFF. The rearrangement uses TRBV30 and TRBJ1-1, with 9 bases aligning to TRBD1. Per the germline V gene, CDR1 is GTSNPN and CDR2 is SVGIG (reference sequence). The CDR3 consists of 12 residues. Unmatched junction bases numbered 3, after V lost 2 bases and J lost 8 bases.